The clone carrying this TCR beta chain was counted ten times or more. A much larger clonotype is one base distant, so this may be a read error. CDR3 length: 15 amino acids. The germline V gene has CDR1 SGHRS and CDR2 YFSETQ. V lost 2 bases and J lost 5, with 16 bases in between. TCRdb ran MiXCR on the 5' RACE reads and lists one entry per CDR3 protein. Among 25,000 to 30,000 distinct CDR3 sequences, about 3.1% were seen once, and the ten largest hold more than 6%. This sample was taken from a study of neurological immune-mediated disorders. The chain combines TRBV5-1 with TRBJ1-1; the D is unclear. This sequence was found in a woman aged 30 to 39 with multiple sclerosis. Sequenced sample: PBMCs. CDR3 region: CASSFQGKVGTEAFF. DNA of the CDR3: TGCGCCAGCAGCTTCCAAGGAAAGGTTGGAACTGAAGCTTTCTTT.